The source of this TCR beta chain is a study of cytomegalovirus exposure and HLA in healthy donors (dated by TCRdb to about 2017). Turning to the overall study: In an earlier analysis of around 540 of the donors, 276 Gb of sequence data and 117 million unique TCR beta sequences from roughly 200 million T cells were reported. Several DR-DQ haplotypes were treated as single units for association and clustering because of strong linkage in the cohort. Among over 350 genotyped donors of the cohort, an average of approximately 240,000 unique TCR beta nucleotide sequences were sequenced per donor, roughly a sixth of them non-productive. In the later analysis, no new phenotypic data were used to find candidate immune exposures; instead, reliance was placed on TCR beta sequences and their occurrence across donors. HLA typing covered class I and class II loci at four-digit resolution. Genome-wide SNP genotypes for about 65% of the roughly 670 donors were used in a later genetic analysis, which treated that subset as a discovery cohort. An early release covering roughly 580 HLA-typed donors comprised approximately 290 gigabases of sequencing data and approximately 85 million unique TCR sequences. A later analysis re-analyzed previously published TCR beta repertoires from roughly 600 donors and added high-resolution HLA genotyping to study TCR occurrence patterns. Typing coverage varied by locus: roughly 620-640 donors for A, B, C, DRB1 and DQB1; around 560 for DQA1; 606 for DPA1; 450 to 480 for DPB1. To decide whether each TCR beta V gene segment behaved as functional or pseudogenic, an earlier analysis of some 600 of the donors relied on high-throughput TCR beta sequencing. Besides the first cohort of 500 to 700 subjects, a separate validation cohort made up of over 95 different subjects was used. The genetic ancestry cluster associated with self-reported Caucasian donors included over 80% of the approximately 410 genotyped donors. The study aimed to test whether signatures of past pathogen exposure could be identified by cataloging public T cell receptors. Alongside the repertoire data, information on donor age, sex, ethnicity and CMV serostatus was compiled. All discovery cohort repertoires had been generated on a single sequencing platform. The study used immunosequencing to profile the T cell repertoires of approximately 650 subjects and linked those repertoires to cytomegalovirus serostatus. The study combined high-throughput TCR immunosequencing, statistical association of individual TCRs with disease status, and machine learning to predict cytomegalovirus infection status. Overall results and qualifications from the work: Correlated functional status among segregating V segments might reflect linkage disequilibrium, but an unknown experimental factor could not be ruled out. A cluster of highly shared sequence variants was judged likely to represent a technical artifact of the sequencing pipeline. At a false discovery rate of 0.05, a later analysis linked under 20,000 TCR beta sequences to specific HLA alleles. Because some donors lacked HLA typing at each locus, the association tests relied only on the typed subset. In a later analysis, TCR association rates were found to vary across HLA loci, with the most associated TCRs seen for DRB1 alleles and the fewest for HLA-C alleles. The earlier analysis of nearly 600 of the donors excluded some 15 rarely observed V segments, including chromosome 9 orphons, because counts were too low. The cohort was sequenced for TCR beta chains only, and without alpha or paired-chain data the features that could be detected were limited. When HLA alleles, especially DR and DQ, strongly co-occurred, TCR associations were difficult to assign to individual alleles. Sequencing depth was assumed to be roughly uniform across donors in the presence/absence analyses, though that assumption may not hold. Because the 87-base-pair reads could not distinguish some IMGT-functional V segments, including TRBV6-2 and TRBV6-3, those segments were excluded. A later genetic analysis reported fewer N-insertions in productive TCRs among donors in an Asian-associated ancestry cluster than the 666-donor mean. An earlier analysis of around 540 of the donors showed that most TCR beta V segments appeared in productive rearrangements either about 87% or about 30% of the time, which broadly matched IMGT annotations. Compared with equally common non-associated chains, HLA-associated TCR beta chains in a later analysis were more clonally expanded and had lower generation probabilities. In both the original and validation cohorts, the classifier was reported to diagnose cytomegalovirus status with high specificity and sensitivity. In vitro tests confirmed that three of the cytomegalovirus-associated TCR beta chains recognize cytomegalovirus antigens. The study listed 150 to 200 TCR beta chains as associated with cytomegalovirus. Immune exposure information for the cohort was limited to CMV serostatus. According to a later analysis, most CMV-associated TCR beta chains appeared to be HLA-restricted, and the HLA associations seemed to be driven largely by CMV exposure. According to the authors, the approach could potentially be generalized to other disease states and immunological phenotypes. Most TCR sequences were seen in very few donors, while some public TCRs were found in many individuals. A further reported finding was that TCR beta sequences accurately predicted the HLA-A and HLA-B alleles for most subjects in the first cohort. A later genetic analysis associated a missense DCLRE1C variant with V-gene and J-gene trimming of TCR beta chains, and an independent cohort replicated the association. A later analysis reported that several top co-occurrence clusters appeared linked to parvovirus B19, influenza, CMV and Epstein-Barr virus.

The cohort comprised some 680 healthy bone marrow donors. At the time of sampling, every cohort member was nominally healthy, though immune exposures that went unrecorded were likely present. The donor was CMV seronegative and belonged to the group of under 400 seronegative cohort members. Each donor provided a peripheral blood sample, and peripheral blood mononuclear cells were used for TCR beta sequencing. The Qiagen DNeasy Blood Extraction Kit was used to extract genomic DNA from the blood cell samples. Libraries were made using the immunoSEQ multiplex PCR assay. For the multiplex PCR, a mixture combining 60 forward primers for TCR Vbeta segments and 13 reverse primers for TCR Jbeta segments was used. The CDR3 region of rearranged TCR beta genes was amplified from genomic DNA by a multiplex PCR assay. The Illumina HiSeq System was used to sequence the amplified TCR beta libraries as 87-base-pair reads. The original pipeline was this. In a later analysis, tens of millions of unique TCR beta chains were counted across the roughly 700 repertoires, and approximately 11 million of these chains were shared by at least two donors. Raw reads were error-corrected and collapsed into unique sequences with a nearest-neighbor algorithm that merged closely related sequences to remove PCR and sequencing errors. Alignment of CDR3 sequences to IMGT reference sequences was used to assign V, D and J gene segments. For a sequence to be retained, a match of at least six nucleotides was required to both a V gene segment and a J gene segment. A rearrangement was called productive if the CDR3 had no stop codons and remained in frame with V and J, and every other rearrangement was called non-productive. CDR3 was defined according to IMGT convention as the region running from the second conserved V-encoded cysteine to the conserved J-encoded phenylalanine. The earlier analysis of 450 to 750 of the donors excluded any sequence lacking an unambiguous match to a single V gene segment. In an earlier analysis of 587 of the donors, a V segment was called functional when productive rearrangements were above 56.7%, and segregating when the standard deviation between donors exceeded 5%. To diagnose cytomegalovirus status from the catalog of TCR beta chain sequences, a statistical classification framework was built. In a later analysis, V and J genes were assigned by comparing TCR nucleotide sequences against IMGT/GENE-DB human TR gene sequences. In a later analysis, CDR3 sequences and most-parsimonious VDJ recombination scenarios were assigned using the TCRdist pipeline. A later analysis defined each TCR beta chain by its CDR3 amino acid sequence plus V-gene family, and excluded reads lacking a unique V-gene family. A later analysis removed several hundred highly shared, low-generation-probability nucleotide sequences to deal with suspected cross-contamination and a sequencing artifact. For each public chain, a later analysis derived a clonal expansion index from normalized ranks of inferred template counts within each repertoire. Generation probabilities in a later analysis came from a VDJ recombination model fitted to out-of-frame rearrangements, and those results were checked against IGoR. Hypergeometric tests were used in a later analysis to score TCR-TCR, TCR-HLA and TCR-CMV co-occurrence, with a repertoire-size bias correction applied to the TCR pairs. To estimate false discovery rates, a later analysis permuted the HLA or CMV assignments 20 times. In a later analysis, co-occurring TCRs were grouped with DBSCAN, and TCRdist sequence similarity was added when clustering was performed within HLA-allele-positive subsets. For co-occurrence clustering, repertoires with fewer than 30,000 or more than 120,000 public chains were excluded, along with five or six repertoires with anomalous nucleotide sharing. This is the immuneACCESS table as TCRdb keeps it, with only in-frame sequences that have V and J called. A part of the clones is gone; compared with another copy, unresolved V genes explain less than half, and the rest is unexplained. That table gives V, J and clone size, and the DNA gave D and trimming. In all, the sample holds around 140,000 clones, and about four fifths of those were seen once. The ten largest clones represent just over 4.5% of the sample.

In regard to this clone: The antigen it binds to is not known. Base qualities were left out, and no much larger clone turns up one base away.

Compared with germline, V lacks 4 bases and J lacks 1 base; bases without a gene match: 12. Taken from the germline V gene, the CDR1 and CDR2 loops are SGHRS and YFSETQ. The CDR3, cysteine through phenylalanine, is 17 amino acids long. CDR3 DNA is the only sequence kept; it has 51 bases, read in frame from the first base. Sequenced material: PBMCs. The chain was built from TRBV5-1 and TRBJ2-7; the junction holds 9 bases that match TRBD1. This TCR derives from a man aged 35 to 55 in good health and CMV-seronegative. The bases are TGCGCCAGCAGCCTGTACCCACAGGGGGCGATTTCCTACGAGCAGTACTTC. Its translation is CASSLYPQGAISYEQYF.